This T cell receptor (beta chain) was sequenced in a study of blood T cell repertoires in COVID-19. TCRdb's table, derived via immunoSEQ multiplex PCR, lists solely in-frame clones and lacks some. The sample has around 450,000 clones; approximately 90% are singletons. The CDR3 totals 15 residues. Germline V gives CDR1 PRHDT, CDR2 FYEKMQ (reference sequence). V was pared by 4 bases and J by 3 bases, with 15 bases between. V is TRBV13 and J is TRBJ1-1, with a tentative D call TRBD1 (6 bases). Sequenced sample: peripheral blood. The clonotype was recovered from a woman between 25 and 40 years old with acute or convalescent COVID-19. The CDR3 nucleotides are TGTGCCAGCAGCTCCGAGGCAGGGGCGCACACTGAAGCTTTCTTT. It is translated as CASSSEAGAHTEAFF.